These 13 T cell receptor beta chains originate from one sample sequenced in a study of cytomegalovirus exposure and HLA in healthy donors. Primers for the PCR totalled 60 Vbeta and 13 Jbeta. Measured with immunoSEQ multiplex PCR; TCRdb has only the in-frame clones, and not every one. Seen here are just over 65,000 clones, 80% to 90% observed once, and the top ten hold 6.5%. The sequencing input was PBMCs. The receptors were sampled from a human donor in good health.

This chain joins TRBV27 and TRBJ2-7; the D gene is possibly TRBD1 (5 bases). The V end lost 2 bases, the J end lost 0 bases, and 8 bases lay between the germline ends. The CDR3 is 14 amino acids. Germline values: CDR1 MNHEY, CDR2 SMNVEV (reference sequence). CDR3 protein: CASSLHRSSYEQYF. CDR3 coding DNA: TGTGCCAGCAGTTTACACAGGAGCTCCTACGAGCAGTACTTC.

V usage is TRBV5-1 and J usage is TRBJ1-3; D call uncertain. The CDR3 totals 16 residues. Germline CDR1 and CDR2: SGHRS and YFSETQ. V was pared by 0 bases and J by 4 bases, with 14 bases between. In DNA form, the CDR3 reads TGCGCCAGCAGCTTGGCCGGAGTTGAAAGGGGAAACACCATATATTTT. As protein: CASSLAGVERGNTIYF.

The chain uses TRBV13 and TRBJ2-3; a possible D gene is TRBD2 (7 bases). Per the germline V gene, CDR1 is PRHDT and CDR2 is FYEKMQ (reference sequence). V was shortened by 1 base and J by 4 bases, with 15 bases between the two germline ends. The CDR3 runs 16 residues. CDR3 residues: CASSLESNGGPDTQYF. The DNA of the CDR3 is TGTGCCAGCAGCTTAGAGAGTAACGGGGGGCCAGATACGCAGTATTTT.

V usage is TRBV18 and J usage is TRBJ2-2, with TRBD1 matching 8 bases. The V gene's germline CDR1 is KGHSH and CDR2 LQKENI. J gave up 1 base and V 1 base, and 8 bases lay outside the gene matches. The CDR3 length is 18 residues. CDR3: CASSPRGPGTGNTGELFF. CDR3 in DNA: TGTGCCAGCTCACCACGTGGACCCGGGACAGGGAACACCGGGGAGCTGTTTTTT.

The rearrangement links TRBV19 to TRBJ1-1; tentative D call: TRBD1 (5 bases). V dropped 0 bases and J dropped 7 bases, with 12 bases sitting between them. This CDR3 is built from 14 residues. The germline CDR1 and CDR2 sequences are LNHDA and SQIVND (reference sequence). The CDR3 protein is CASSIEGGHDEAFF. CDR3 in DNA: TGTGCCAGTAGTATAGAGGGCGGACACGATGAAGCTTTCTTT.

This chain connects TRBV6-5 to TRBJ2-7; 9 bases map to TRBD1. The CDR3 length is 14 residues. Germline V CDR1 and CDR2: MNHEY, SVGAGI. V gave up 9 bases and J gave up 2 bases; unmatched junction bases: 8. As DNA, the CDR3 is TGTGCCAGTAGAATTACAGGGGGCACCTACGAGCAGTACTTC. Protein sequence: CASRITGGTYEQYF.

The V and J genes are TRBV5-1 and TRBJ1-6; D perhaps matches TRBD1 (5 bases). Per the germline V gene, CDR1 is SGHRS and CDR2 is YFSETQ. V lost 3 bases and J lost 6, with 10 bases in between. The CDR3 covers 14 residues. CDR3 protein: CASSSGRANSPLHF. The CDR3 DNA sequence: TGCGCCAGCAGCTCGGGCAGGGCTAATTCACCCCTCCACTTT.

V gene TRBV5-8 combines with J gene TRBJ1-1; D unresolved. CDR1 and CDR2 (germline): SGHTS, YDEGEE. The ends were cut back, 4 bases at V and 0 bases at J, with 22 bases in the middle. The CDR3 is made up of 18 amino acids. The CDR3 loop is CASSRHSSGRIVNTEAFF. CDR3 coding DNA: TGTGCCAGCAGCCGACACAGCTCTGGGCGAATAGTGAACACTGAAGCTTTCTTT.

The chain links TRBV7-2 to TRBJ1-1; D uncertain. From germline, CDR1 is SGHTA and CDR2 FQGNSA. Trimming left V 3 bases short and J 7 bases short, with 15 bases between. The CDR3 covers 14 residues. CDR3 nucleotide sequence: TGTGCCAGCAGCTTTACTCTGTCGGCTAGTGAAGCTTTCTTT. This sequence encodes CASSFTLSASEAFF.

The V gene is TRBV21-1, the J gene TRBJ1-5; the tabulated D call, TRBD1, remains unverified against the DNA. TRBV21-1 is given as a pseudogene. The CDR3 is made up of 16 amino acids. The CDR3 region is CASRSGGSCSNQPQHF. In DNA form, the CDR3 reads TGTGCCAGCAGGTCTGGGGGCTCGTGTAGCAATCAGCCCCAGCATTTT.

V usage is TRBV10-3 and J usage is TRBJ1-1; the D is unclear. The CDR3 covers 13 residues. Germline V lookup: CDR1 ENHRY, CDR2 SYGVKD. The V and J ends lost 5 bases and 0 bases respectively, with 7 bases between them. Here the CDR3 DNA reads TGTGCCATCAGTAATCAGGTGAACACTGAAGCTTTCTTT. Protein: CAISNQVNTEAFF.

This chain uses TRBV2 with TRBJ1-4; 7 positions match TRBD1. Germline lookup yields CDR1 SNHLY and CDR2 FYNNEI. The CDR3 has 14 amino acids. Losses at the gene ends were 3 bases for V and 5 bases for J; bases not matched to a gene: 3. CDR3 protein: CASSETGLNEKLFF. The CDR3 DNA follows: TGTGCCAGCAGTGAGACAGGGTTGAATGAAAAACTGTTTTTT.

The J gene is TRBJ1-1, the V gene TRBV9; a possible D gene is TRBD1 (6 bases). Trimming left V 1 base short and J 7 bases short, with 23 bases between. Looked up from germline, CDR1 is SGDLS and CDR2 is YYNGEE. CDR3 length: 17 amino acids. CDR3 sequence reads: CASSVLGAGAAQFEAFF. The CDR3 region has the DNA TGTGCCAGCAGCGTACTGGGGGCAGGGGCTGCACAGTTTGAAGCTTTCTTT.